This T cell receptor beta chain came from a study of breast tumors, draining lymph nodes, adjacent tissues. This clonotype was seen at least ten times. Its matching antigen is unknown. Study-level findings and limits: Luminal-like breast cancer showed significantly higher tumor–nontumor repertoire similarity than basal-like.

TCRdb recomputed calls from the multiplex PCR reads with MiXCR, one row per CDR3 protein. Seen here are around 300,000 distinct CDR3 sequences, 30% observed once, and the top ten hold over 0.95%. Axillary draining lymph nodes of breast cancer patients supplied the node samples. Source material: axillary lymph node tissue. The clonotype was recovered from a female donor with breast cancer. Some clones in this sample may be carry-over from other donors' samples.

The CDR3: CASSLMNQPQHF. CDR3 nucleotide sequence: TGTGCCAGCAGTTTAATGAATCAGCCCCAGCATTTT. This sequence joins TRBV12-3 or TRBV12-4 and TRBJ1-5, with unresolved D. The CDR3 extends over 12 amino acids. Trimming pared 2 bases from V and 4 bases from J, leaving 3 bases between.